Following are 12 T cell receptor beta chains from one sample sequenced in a study of T cells in Graves' hyperthyroidism and ophthalmopathy. RNA transcripts gave rise to amplified TCR beta CDR3 regions. The HTBI primer set served for first-round RT-PCR of the TCR CDR3. MiXCR was run by TCRdb on the multiplex PCR reads, yielding one entry per CDR3 protein. The sample lists more than 50,000 distinct CDR3 sequences, about 50% seen once, with approximately 13% in the top ten. The sample was blood. These TCRs come from a woman in her 30s with Graves' ophthalmopathy.

The chain joins TRBV18 to TRBJ1-2; TRBD1 matches at 10 bases. V shed 3 bases and J 7 bases; nucleotides not matched to a gene: 8. The CDR3 covers 15 residues. The germline V gene encodes CDR1 KGHSH and CDR2 LQKENI. CDR3 sequence reads: CASSPGTGDVSGYTF. The CDR3 bases are TGTGCCAGCTCACCCGGGACAGGGGATGTGAGTGGCTACACCTTC.

There are many counts of this clonotype. The chain is built from TRBV2 and TRBJ2-2; TRBD2 might be the D (6 bases). Germline V gene sequence: CDR1 SNHLY, CDR2 FYNNEI. This CDR3 spans 16 amino acids. The V and J ends lost 6 bases and 4 bases respectively, with 18 bases between them. CDR3 nucleotide sequence: TGTGCCAGCAGGGCGGGAAGGGAACTGGGCACCGGGGAGCTGTTTTTT. Amino acids: CASRAGRELGTGELFF.

Comment on this clonotype: One end of the junction is discordant with germline, which a read error may explain. This chain connects TRBV10-1 to TRBJ2-1; 14 bases map to TRBD2. CDR1 is WNHNN and CDR2 is SYGVQD in the germline V gene (reference sequence). The length of the CDR3 is 18 residues. This chain's CDR3 is CASSDGTSGSLLHKEQFF. CDR3 DNA sequence: TGCGCCAGCAGTGACGGGACTAGCGGGAGTCTATTACACAAGGAGCAGTTCTTC.

In its sample, this clonotype was seen many times. The V and J genes are TRBV28 and TRBJ1-6; 8 bases line up with TRBD1. CDR3 length: 14 residues. Germline values: CDR1 MDHEN, CDR2 SYDVKM. With 5 bases clipped from V and 10 bases from J, the junction kept 7 bases outside the gene matches. This CDR3 is CASSPGQGVSPLHF. DNA of the CDR3: TGTGCCAGCAGTCCTGGACAGGGAGTATCACCCCTCCACTTT.

The chain recombines TRBV7-9 with TRBJ2-7, with 11 nucleotides matching TRBD2. Germline V CDR1 and CDR2: SEHNR, FQNEAQ (reference sequence). The CDR3 extends over 14 amino acids. Trimming at V came to 7 bases and at J to 1 base, leaving 3 bases not matched to a gene. The CDR3 is CASIGTSGSYEQYF. The CDR3 DNA reads as TGTGCCAGCATCGGGACTAGCGGTTCCTACGAGCAGTACTTC.

J is TRBJ2-1 and V is TRBV29-1; a possible D gene is TRBD2 (7 bases). This CDR3 region has 17 residues. Germline V gene lookup returns CDR1 SQVTM and CDR2 ANQGSEA. V was pared by 5 bases and J by 2 bases, with 22 bases between. The chain's CDR3 is CSVYWAGEGVTYNEQFF. CDR3 sequence (DNA): TGCAGCGTTTACTGGGCAGGGGAGGGAGTCACCTACAATGAGCAGTTCTTC.

This clonotype was detected many times. Here the CDR3 reads CASSLVYGSYEQYF. The CDR3 nucleotides read TGTGCCAGCAGCTTAGTTTATGGTTCTTACGAGCAGTACTTC. This chain uses TRBV11-2 with TRBJ2-7, with unresolved D. Germline V lookup: CDR1 SGHAT, CDR2 FQNNGV. V shed 1 base and J shed 4 bases, with 11 bases lying between them. The CDR3 runs 14 residues.

The V call is TRBV10-1, the J call TRBJ1-6; TRBD1 might be the D (6 bases). Trimming took off 6 bases at V and 4 bases at J, with 10 bases between the two ends. This CDR3 is built from 14 residues. Germline V gene lookup returns CDR1 WNHNN and CDR2 SYGVQD (reference sequence). The CDR3, as DNA: TGCGCCAGCAGCGGGACATCATATAATTCACCCCTCCACTTT. Translating it yields CASSGTSYNSPLHF.

The chain is built from TRBV6-1 and TRBJ1-2, with 7 bases identical to TRBD1. CDR1 and CDR2 (germline): MNHNS, SASEGT. The trim removed 3 bases at V and 6 bases at J, leaving 4 bases unmatched. The CDR3 is made up of 13 amino acids. CDR3 region: CASSERQGDGYTF. DNA of the CDR3: TGTGCCAGCAGTGAGAGGCAGGGGGATGGCTACACCTTC.

This clonotype was counted many times. The rearrangement joins TRBV6-5 to TRBJ1-2; weak D call: TRBD1 (5 bases). The CDR3 contains 18 residues. CDR1 MNHEY and CDR2 SVGAGI come from the germline V gene. V lost 4 bases, J lost 4 bases, and 25 bases lay in between. Written as DNA, the CDR3 is TGTGCCAGCAGTTTCCCCGTTTTTCGGACAACGGATTTCTATGGCTACACCTTC. The encoded protein is CASSFPVFRTTDFYGYTF.

About this clonotype itself: Possible read error: a much larger clone is one base away. The chain couples TRBV4-2 to TRBJ2-1, with TRBD1 matching 7 bases. Trimming removed 5 bases from V and 15 bases from J; junction bases left unmatched: 7. The germline gives CDR1 LGHNA, CDR2 YNFKEQ. The CDR3 runs to 11 residues. In DNA, the CDR3 is TGTGCCAGCAGCTGGCTAAGGGGGCGGTTCTTC. Translation: CASSWLRGRFF.

This clonotype was detected ten times or more. This chain links TRBV28 with TRBJ1-2; a weak D match, TRBD1 (6 bases). The V and J ends lost 10 bases and 4 bases respectively, with 13 bases between them. This CDR3 has 12 residues. The germline CDR1 and CDR2 sequences are MDHEN and SYDVKM. CDR3 region: CATREGVYGYTF. In DNA, the CDR3 is TGTGCCACCAGAGAGGGGGTCTATGGCTACACCTTC.